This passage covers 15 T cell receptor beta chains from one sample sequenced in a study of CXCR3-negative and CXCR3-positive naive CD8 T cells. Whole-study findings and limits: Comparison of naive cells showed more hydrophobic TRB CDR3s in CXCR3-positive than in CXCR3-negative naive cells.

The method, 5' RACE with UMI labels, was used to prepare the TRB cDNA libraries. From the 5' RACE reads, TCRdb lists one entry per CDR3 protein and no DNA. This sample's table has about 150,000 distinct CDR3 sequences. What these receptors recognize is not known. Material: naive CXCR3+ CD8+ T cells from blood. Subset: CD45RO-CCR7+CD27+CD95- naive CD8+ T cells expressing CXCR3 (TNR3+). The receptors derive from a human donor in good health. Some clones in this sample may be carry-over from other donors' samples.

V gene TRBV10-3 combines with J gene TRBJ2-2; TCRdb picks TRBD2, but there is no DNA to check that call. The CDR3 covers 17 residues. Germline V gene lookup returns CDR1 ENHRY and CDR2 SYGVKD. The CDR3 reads CAISGNTSGGNTGELFF.

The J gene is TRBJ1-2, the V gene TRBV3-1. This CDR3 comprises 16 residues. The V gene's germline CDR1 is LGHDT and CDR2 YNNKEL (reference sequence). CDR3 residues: CASSHQGPAGAYGYTF.

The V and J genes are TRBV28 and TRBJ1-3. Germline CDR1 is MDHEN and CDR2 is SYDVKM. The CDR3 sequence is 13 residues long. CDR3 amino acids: CASSFPSGNTIYF.

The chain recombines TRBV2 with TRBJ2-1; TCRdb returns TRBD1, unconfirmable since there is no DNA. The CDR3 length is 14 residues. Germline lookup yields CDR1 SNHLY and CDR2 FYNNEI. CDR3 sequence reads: CASHITGTQNEQFF.

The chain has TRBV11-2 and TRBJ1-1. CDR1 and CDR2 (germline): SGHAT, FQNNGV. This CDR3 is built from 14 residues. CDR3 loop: CASSLTTRATEAFF.

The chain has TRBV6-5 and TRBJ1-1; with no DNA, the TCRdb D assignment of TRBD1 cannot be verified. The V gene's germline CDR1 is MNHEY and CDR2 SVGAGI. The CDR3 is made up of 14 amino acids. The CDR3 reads CASSSQGAGTEAFF.

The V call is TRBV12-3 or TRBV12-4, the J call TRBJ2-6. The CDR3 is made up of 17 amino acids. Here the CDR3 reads CASSLGAAPPGANVLTF.

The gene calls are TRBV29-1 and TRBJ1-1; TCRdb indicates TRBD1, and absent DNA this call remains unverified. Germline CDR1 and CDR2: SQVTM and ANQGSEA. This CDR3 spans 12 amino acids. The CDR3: CSVEGLGTEAFF.

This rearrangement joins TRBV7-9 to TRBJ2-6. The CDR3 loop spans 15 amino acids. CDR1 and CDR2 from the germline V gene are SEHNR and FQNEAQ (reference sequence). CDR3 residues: CASSLQDSGANVLTF.

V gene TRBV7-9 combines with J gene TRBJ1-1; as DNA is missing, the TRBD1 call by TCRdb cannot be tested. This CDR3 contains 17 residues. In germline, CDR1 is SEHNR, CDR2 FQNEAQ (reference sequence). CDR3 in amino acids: CASSLVGTGAMNTEAFF.

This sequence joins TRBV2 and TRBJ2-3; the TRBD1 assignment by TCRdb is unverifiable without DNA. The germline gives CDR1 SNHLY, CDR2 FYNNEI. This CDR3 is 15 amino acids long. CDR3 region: CASRQGGSSTDTQYF. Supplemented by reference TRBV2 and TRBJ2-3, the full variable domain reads EPEVTQTPSHQVTQMGQEVILRCVPISNHLYFYWYRQILGQKVEFLVSFYNNEISEKSEIFDDQFSVERPDGSNFTLKIRSTKLEDSAMYFCASRQGGSSTDTQYFGPGTRLTVL.

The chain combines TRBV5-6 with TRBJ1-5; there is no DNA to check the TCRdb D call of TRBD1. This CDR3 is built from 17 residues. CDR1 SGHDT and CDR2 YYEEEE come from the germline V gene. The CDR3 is CASSLAGGGWGNQPQHF. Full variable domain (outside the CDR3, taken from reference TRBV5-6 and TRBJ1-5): DAGVTQSPTHLIKTRGQQVTLRCSPKSGHDTVSWYQQALGQGPQFIFQYYEEEERQRGNFPDRFSGHQFPNYSSELNVNALLLGDSALYLCASSLAGGGWGNQPQHFGDGTRLSIL.

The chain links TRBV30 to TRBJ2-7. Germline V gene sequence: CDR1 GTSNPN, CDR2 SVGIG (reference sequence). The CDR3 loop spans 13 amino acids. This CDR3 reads CAWSGQVSYEQYF.

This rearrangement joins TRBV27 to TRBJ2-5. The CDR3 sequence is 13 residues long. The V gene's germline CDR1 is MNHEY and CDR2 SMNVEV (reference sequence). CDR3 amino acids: CASSTPYQETQYF.

CDR3 residues: CASSLTWDEQYF. The gene calls are TRBV5-5 and TRBJ2-7. Germline V CDR1 and CDR2: SGHKS, YYEKEE (reference sequence). This CDR3 comprises 12 residues.